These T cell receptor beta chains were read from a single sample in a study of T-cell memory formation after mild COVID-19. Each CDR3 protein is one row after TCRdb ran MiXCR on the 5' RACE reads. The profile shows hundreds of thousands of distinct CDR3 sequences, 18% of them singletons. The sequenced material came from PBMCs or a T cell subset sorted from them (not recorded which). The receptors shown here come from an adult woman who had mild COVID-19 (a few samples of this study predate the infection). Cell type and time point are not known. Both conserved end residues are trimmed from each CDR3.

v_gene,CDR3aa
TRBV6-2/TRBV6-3,ASSRTGVSTGELF
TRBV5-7,ASSCGLAENTGELF
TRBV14,ASSQVDRPSQY
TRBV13,ASSVLPREQY
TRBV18,ASSKLSNEQF
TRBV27,ASSLSAGSVYEQY
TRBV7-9,ASSNTGSATNEKLF
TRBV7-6,ASSLNQRNTGELF
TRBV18,ASSPPAGGTEAF
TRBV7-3,ASSLTRPDTQY
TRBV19,ASSMAGVYEQY